A single sample gave rise to the 25 T cell receptor beta chains below, sequenced in a study of blood T cell repertoires in COVID-19. Using immunoSEQ multiplex PCR, the repertoire was profiled, and TCRdb retains in-frame clones only, with some absent. The repertoire has under 250,000 clones, 65% to 85% of them found once; the top ten carry roughly 8%. Sequenced: peripheral blood. Receptor source: a woman of 80 years or more with acute or convalescent COVID-19.

For the CDR3, the DNA is TGTGCCAGCAGCTGGACCGGGACAGGGGATTTAGGCTCCTACGAGCAGTACTTC. Amino acid sequence: CASSWTGTGDLGSYEQYF. The chain links TRBV5-5 to TRBJ2-7, with 10 nucleotides matching TRBD1. Germline V gene lookup returns CDR1 SGHKS and CDR2 YYEKEE (reference sequence). The CDR3 contains 18 residues. V lost 3 bases and J lost 0; bases outside the gene matches: 12.

This chain joins TRBV6-5 and TRBJ2-5, with D perhaps matching TRBD1 (6 bases). The V end lost 0 bases, the J end lost 3 bases, and 11 bases lay between the germline ends. This CDR3 has 15 residues. Germline V lookup: CDR1 MNHEY, CDR2 SVGAGI. The CDR3 here is CASSYSPGAKETQYF. CDR3 coding DNA: TGTGCCAGCAGTTACTCCCCAGGGGCTAAAGAGACCCAGTACTTC.

V is TRBV29-1 and J is TRBJ2-1, with 13 bases fitting TRBD2. CDR3 length equals 14 residues. V lost 7 bases, J lost 2 bases, and 2 bases stayed unmatched. Germline CDR1 SQVTM, CDR2 ANQGSEA. The CDR3 loop is CSAGTSGTYNEQFF. The CDR3 DNA follows: TGCAGCGCTGGGACTAGCGGGACCTACAATGAGCAGTTCTTC.

The CDR3 reads CASSWETSGGYEQFF. CDR3 in DNA: TGCGCCAGCAGCTGGGAGACTAGCGGGGGTTATGAGCAGTTCTTC. The J gene is TRBJ2-1, the V gene TRBV5-1, with 12 positions matching TRBD2. The J segment lost 8 bases and the V segment lost 3 bases, leaving 6 bases of the junction unmatched. This CDR3 has 15 amino acids. Germline V gives CDR1 SGHRS, CDR2 YFSETQ.

This clone showed up just once. The gene calls are TRBV28 and TRBJ2-7; TRBD2 is a possible D gene (6 bases). CDR3 length: 14 amino acids. V was clipped by 8 bases and J by 2 bases, with 16 bases between them. CDR1 MDHEN and CDR2 SYDVKM come from the germline V gene. The chain's CDR3 is CASATRLDTYEQYF. The CDR3 bases are TGTGCCAGCGCCACCCGACTAGACACCTACGAGCAGTACTTC.

The rearrangement uses TRBV2 and TRBJ2-2; TRBD2 agrees at 14 bases. Germline V gene sequence: CDR1 SNHLY, CDR2 FYNNEI. Losses at the gene ends were 6 bases for V and 1 base for J; bases not matched to a gene: 10. The CDR3 extends over 19 amino acids. The CDR3: CASRGLGLAGGQNTGELFF. DNA for the CDR3: TGTGCCAGCAGGGGACTAGGACTAGCGGGGGGCCAGAACACCGGGGAGCTGTTTTTT.

This clone was seen only once. V and J are TRBV10-3 and TRBJ2-7; 8 bases map to TRBD2. The V and J ends lost 2 bases and 6 bases, in that order; junction bases with no gene match: 6. In germline, CDR1 is ENHRY, CDR2 SYGVKD. This CDR3 is built from 14 residues. DNA of the CDR3: TGTGCCATCAGTGAGGGACTAGCATCTACCGAGCAGTACTTC. Translation: CAISEGLASTEQYF.

This sequence joins TRBV7-2 and TRBJ2-7; 10 nucleotides match TRBD2. CDR3 size: 15 residues. CDR1 and CDR2 from the germline V gene are SGHTA and FQGNSA. V lost 5 bases, J lost 3 bases, and 7 bases stayed unmatched. CDR3 DNA: TGTGCCAGCAGCGCCGTAGCGGGGGGACACTACGAGCAGTACTTC. Translating it yields CASSAVAGGHYEQYF. Drawing the rest from reference TRBV7-2 and TRBJ2-7, the complete variable domain is GAGVSQSPSNKVTEKGKDVELRCDPISGHTALYWYRQSLGQGLEFLIYFQGNSAPDKSGLPSDRFSAERTGGSVSTLTIQRTQQEDSAVYLCASSAVAGGHYEQYFGPGTRLTVT.

This clone was picked up a small number of times. The chain is built from TRBV5-1 and TRBJ2-7; D is undetermined. Germline V gene sequence: CDR1 SGHRS, CDR2 YFSETQ. This CDR3 contains 12 residues. With 1 base removed from V and 4 bases from J, the gap between germline ends came to 6 bases. The CDR3: CASSLPGYEQYF. The CDR3 coding sequence is TGCGCCAGCAGCTTGCCCGGGTACGAGCAGTACTTC.

CDR3 coding DNA: TGTGCCAGCAGAGGACTTCCACCCCTCCACTTT. Amino acid sequence: CASRGLPPLHF. J is TRBJ1-6 and V is TRBV27, with unresolved D. V lost 6 bases and J lost 11, with 8 bases in between. There are 11 residues in the CDR3. Germline loops: CDR1 MNHEY, CDR2 SMNVEV (reference sequence).

V and J are TRBV28 and TRBJ2-7; 7 bases are a match to TRBD1. This CDR3 is built from 15 residues. Germline-derived CDR1 and CDR2 are MDHEN and SYDVKM. The V segment lost 0 bases and the J segment 2 bases; nucleotides outside the gene matches: 4. CDR3 sequence reads: CASSLWSGGPYEQYF. In nucleotides, the CDR3 is TGTGCCAGCAGTTTATGGTCAGGGGGTCCCTACGAGCAGTACTTC.

The chain combines TRBV5-1 with TRBJ2-1; TRBD2 agrees at 12 bases. CDR1 is SGHRS and CDR2 is YFSETQ in the germline V gene. After removal of 0 bases from V and 9 bases from J, the junction contained 7 bases not matched to a gene. CDR3 length equals 16 residues. CDR3 nucleotides: TGCGCCAGCAGCTTGGCTAGCGGGAGGGTTCCGGGTGAGCAGTTCTTC. Translation: CASSLASGRVPGEQFF.

The J gene is TRBJ1-5, the V gene TRBV18; the D is unclear. Trimming left V 0 bases short and J 4 bases short, with 10 bases between. The CDR3 covers 15 residues. Germline CDR1 is KGHSH and CDR2 is LQKENI. CDR3 in DNA: TGTGCCAGCTCACCACCAAACAGTGCAAATCAGCCCCAGCATTTT. As protein: CASSPPNSANQPQHF.

A single count supports this clone. The chain joins TRBV3-1 (or the pseudogene TRBV3-2) to TRBJ1-1; D is possibly TRBD1 (5 bases). Per germline, CDR1 LGHDT and CDR2 YNNKEL (reference sequence). The CDR3 consists of 15 residues. The ends were cut back, 1 base at V and 7 bases at J, with 16 bases in the middle. Written as DNA, the CDR3 is TGTGCCAGCAGCCAAGGTGGCAGGGTTGTTGATGAAGCTTTCTTT. Amino acid sequence: CASSQGGRVVDEAFF.

J is TRBJ2-7 and V is TRBV3-1 (or the pseudogene TRBV3-2); D gene ambiguous. Looked up from germline, CDR1 is LGHDT and CDR2 is YNNKEL (reference sequence). The CDR3 is 19 residues long. The ends were cut back, 5 bases at V and 1 base at J, with 27 bases in the middle. CDR3 nucleotide sequence: TGTGCCAGCAGCTTACGAACGTTGGAGCACTTTGGAAAGTCCTACGAGCAGTACTTC. Residues: CASSLRTLEHFGKSYEQYF.

This clone appeared a few times. The V and J genes are TRBV12-3 or TRBV12-4 and TRBJ1-6, with D uncertain. Deletions cut 5 bases from V and 9 bases from J, with 8 bases between. The CDR3 is made up of 12 amino acids. The CDR3 bases are TGTGCCAGCAGTGCCCTCGGTTCACCCCTCCACTTT. This sequence encodes CASSALGSPLHF.

The J gene is TRBJ1-1, the V gene TRBV6-5; TRBD1 aligns across 9 bases. V lost 5 bases and J lost 9; bases outside the gene matches: 7. Germline-derived CDR1 and CDR2 are MNHEY and SVGAGI. The CDR3 totals 13 residues. CDR3 protein: CASSRTGEVKAFF. DNA of the CDR3: TGTGCCAGCAGTCGGACAGGGGAGGTGAAAGCTTTCTTT.

The J gene is TRBJ1-5, the V gene TRBV28, with a possible D match to TRBD1 (6 bases). This CDR3 comprises 16 residues. V dropped 1 base and J dropped 1 base, with 11 bases sitting between them. CDR1 and CDR2 from the germline V gene are MDHEN and SYDVKM. CDR3: CASSLSSRGSNQPQHF. The CDR3 nucleotides are TGTGCCAGCAGTTTATCGTCCAGGGGCAGCAATCAGCCCCAGCATTTT.

The CDR3 sequence: CASSDGQGAQNQPQHF. CDR3 sequence (DNA): TGTGCCAGCAGTGATGGACAGGGGGCGCAGAATCAGCCCCAGCATTTT. The chain links TRBV28 to TRBJ1-5; 11 bases align to TRBD1. The germline V gene encodes CDR1 MDHEN and CDR2 SYDVKM. V was clipped by 5 bases and J by 4 bases; unmatched bases: 7. The CDR3 runs 16 residues.

The chain links TRBV7-2 to TRBJ1-6, with D tentatively TRBD1 (5 bases). The CDR3 is 15 residues long. V was cut by 2 bases and J by 7 bases, with 12 bases left in between. Germline CDR1 reads SGHTA; CDR2 reads FQGNSA. The CDR3 sequence: CASSLWGRINSPLHF. DNA of the CDR3: TGTGCCAGCAGCTTATGGGGCAGGATCAATTCACCCCTCCACTTT.

This rearrangement joins TRBV19 to TRBJ1-2, with D possibly TRBD1 on 5 matching bases. The CDR3 consists of 13 residues. Germline values: CDR1 LNHDA, CDR2 SQIVND (reference sequence). Trimming took off 3 bases at V and 2 bases at J, with 7 bases between the two ends. This CDR3 reads CASSMGPNYGYTF. In DNA, the CDR3 is TGTGCCAGTAGTATGGGGCCCAACTATGGCTACACCTTC. Full variable domain (rest looked up from reference TRBV19 and TRBJ1-2): DGGITQSPKYLFRKEGQNVTLSCEQNLNHDAMYWYRQDPGQGLRLIYYSQIVNDFQKGDIAEGYSVSREKKESFPLTVTSAQKNPTAFYLCASSMGPNYGYTFGSGTRLTVV.

J is TRBJ2-3 and V is TRBV5-4, with unresolved D. The CDR3 has 13 residues. Germline-derived CDR1 and CDR2 are SGHNT and YYREEE (reference sequence). The V end was cut by 4 bases, the J end by 2 bases, with 8 bases between. The chain's CDR3 is CASSRVSTDTQYF. The CDR3 nucleotides read TGTGCCAGCAGCCGGGTTTCCACAGATACGCAGTATTTT.

Here the CDR3 reads CSAKPRDGAFF. The CDR3 coding sequence is TGCAGTGCGAAGCCCAGGGATGGAGCTTTCTTT. This rearrangement joins TRBV20-1 to TRBJ1-1; the D gene is possibly TRBD1 (5 bases). This CDR3 region has 11 residues. Germline CDR1 reads DFQATT; CDR2 reads SNEGSKA (reference sequence). Between the trimmed V and J ends, which lost 6 bases and 10 bases, there was a span of 15 bases.

V usage is TRBV12-3 or TRBV12-4 and J usage is TRBJ1-2; D not resolved. The CDR3 runs to 11 residues. With 5 bases removed from V and 8 bases from J, the gap between germline ends came to 9 bases. The CDR3 reads CASSTDGGYTF. Written as DNA, the CDR3 is TGTGCCAGCAGTACAGACGGAGGCTACACCTTC.

The chain has TRBV6-1 and TRBJ1-4, with TRBD1 identical over 9 bases. The V gene end was trimmed by 1 base and the J gene end by 8 bases; junction bases not matched to a gene: 5. The CDR3 runs 15 residues. CDR1 is MNHNS, CDR2 SASEGT, per germline. The CDR3: CASSEVRTGVEKLFF. DNA for the CDR3: TGTGCCAGCAGTGAAGTTAGGACAGGGGTGGAAAAACTGTTTTTT.